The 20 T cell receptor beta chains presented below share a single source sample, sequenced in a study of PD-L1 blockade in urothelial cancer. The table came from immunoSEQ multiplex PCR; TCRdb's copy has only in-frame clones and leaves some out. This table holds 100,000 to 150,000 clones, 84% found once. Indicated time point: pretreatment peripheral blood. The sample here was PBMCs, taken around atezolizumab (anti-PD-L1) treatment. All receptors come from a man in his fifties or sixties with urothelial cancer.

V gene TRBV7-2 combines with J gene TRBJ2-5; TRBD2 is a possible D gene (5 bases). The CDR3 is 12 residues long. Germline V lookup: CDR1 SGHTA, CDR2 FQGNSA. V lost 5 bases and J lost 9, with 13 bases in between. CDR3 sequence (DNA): TGTGCCAGCAGCCGGACGGAGGCCCCCCAGTACTTC. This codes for CASSRTEAPQYF.

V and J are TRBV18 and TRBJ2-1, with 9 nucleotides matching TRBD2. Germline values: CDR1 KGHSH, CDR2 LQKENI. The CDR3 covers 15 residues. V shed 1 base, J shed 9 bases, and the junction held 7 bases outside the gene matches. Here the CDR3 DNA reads TGTGCCAGCTCACCACGGACTAGCGAAATGAGTGAGCAGTTCTTC. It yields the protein CASSPRTSEMSEQFF. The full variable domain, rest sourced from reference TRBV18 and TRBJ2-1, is NAGVMQNPRHLVRRRGQEARLRCSPMKGHSHVYWYRQLPEEGLKFMVYLQKENIIDESGMPKERFSAEFPKEGPSILRIQQVVRGDSAAYFCASSPRTSEMSEQFFGPGTRLTVL.

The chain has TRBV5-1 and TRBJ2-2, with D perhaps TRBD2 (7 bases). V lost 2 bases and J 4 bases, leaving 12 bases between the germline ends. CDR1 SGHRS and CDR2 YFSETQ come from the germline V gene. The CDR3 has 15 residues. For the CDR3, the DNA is TGCGCCAGCAGCTTCGGGGGGCGCGGCACCGGGGAGCTGTTTTTT. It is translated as CASSFGGRGTGELFF.

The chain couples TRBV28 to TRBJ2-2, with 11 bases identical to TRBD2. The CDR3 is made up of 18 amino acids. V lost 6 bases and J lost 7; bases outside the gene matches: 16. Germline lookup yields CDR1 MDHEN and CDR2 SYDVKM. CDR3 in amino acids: CASSLAPIAGGVVGELFF. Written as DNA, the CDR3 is TGTGCCAGCAGCCTAGCCCCCATAGCGGGAGGGGTAGTCGGGGAGCTGTTTTTT. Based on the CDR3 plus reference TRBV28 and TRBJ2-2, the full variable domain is DVKVTQSSRYLVKRTGEKVFLECVQDMDHENMFWYRQDPGLGLRLIYFSYDVKMKEKGDIPEGYSVSREKKERFSLILESASTNQTSMYLCASSLAPIAGGVVGELFFGEGSRLTVL.

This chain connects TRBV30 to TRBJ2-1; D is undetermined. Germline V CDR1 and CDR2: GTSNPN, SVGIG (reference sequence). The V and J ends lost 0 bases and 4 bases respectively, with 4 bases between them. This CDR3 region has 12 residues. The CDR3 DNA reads TGTGCCTGGAGTGTCCAGTACAATGAGCAGTTCTTC. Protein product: CAWSVQYNEQFF.

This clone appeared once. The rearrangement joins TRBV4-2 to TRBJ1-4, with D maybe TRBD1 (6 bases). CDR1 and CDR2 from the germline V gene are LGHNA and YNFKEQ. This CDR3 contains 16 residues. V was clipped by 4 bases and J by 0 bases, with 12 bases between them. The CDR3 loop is CASSRQGIATNEKLFF. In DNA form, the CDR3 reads TGTGCCAGCAGCCGTCAGGGGATTGCAACTAATGAAAAACTGTTTTTT.

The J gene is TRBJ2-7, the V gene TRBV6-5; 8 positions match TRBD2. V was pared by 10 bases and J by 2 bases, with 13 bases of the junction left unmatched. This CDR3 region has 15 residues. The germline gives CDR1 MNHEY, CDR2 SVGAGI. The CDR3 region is CATSRPGGNAYEQYF. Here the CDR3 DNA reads TGTGCCACCTCCCGACCGGGGGGGAACGCCTACGAGCAGTACTTC.

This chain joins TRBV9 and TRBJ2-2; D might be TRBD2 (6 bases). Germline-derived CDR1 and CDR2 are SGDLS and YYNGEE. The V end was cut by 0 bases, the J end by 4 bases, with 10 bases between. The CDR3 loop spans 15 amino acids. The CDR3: CASSVEAGSTGELFF. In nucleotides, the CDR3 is TGTGCCAGCAGCGTAGAGGCGGGGAGCACCGGGGAGCTGTTTTTT.

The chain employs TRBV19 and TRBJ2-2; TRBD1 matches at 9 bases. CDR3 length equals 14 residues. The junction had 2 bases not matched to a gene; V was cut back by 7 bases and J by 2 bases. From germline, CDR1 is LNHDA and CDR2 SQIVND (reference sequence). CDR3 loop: CASKTGGNTGELFF. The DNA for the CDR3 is TGTGCCAGTAAGACAGGGGGAAACACCGGGGAGCTGTTTTTT.

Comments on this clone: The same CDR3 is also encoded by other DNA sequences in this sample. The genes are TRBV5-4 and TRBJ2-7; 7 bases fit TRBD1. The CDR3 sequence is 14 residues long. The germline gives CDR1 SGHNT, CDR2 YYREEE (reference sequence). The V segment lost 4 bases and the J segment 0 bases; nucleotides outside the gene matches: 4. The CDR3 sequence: CASSPRDSSYEQYF. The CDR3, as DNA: TGTGCCAGCAGCCCGAGGGACAGCTCCTACGAGCAGTACTTC.

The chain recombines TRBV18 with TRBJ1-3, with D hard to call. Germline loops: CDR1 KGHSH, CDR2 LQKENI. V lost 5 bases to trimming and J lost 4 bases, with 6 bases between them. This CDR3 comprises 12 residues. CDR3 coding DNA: TGTGCCAGCTCAGCTCAGGGAAACACCATATATTTT. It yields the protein CASSAQGNTIYF.

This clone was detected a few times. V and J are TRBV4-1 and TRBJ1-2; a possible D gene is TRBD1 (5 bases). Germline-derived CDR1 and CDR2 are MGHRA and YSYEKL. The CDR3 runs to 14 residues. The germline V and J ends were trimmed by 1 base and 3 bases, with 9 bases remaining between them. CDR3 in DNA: TGCGCCAGCAGCCAAGTCAGGGTCGACTATGGCTACACCTTC. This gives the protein CASSQVRVDYGYTF.

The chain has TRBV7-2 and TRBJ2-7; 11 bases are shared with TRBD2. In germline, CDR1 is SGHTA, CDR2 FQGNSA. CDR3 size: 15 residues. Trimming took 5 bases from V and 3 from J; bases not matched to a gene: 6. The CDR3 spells CASSRLAGMIYEQYF. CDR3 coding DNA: TGTGCCAGCAGCAGACTAGCGGGGATGATCTACGAGCAGTACTTC.

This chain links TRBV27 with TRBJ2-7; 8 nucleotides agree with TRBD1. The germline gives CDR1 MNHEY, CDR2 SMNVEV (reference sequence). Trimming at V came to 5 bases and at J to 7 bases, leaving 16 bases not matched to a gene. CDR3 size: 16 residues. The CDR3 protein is CASSNTRRGLNREQYF. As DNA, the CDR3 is TGTGCCAGCAGTAACACCCGCAGGGGGCTCAACCGAGAGCAGTACTTC.

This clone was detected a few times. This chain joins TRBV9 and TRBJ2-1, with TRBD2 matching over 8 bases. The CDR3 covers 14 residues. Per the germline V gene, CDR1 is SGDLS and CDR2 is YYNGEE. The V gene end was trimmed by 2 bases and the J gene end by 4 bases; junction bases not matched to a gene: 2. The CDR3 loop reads CASSVLAGYNEQFF. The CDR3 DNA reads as TGTGCCAGCAGCGTTCTAGCGGGTTACAATGAGCAGTTCTTC.

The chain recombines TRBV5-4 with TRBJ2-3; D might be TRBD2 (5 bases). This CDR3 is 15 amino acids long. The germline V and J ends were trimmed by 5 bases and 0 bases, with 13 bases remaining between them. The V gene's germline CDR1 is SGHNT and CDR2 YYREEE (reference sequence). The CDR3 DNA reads TGTGCCAGCAGACTGGAGGCGACTAGCACAGATACGCAGTATTTT. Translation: CASRLEATSTDTQYF.

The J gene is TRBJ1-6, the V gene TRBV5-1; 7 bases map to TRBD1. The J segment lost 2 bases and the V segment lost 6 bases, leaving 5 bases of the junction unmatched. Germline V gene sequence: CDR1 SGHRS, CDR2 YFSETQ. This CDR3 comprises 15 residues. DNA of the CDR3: TGCGCCAGCACGCGGGACAGTCCCTATAATTCACCCCTCCACTTT. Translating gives CASTRDSPYNSPLHF.

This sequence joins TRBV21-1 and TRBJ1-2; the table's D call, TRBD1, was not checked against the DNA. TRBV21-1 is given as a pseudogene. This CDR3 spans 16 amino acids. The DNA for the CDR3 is TGTGCCAGCAGCAAAAGCTGGACAGGGGTTGACTATGGCTACACCTTC. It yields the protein CASSKSWTGVDYGYTF.

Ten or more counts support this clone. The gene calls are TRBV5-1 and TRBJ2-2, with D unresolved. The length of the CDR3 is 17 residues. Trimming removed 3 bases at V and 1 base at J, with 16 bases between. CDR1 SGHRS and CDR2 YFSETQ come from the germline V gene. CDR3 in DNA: TGCGCCAGCAGCTCCGCTCTAGATCCCTTGAACACCGGGGAGCTGTTTTTT. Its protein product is CASSSALDPLNTGELFF.

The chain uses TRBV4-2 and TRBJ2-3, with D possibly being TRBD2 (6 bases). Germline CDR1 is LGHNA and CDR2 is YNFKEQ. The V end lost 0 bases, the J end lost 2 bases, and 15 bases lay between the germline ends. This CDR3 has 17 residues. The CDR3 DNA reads TGTGCCAGCAGCCAAGATGTGGTAGCGGTCACCACAGATACGCAGTATTTT. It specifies CASSQDVVAVTTDTQYF.